This T cell receptor beta chain comes out of a study of breast tumors, draining lymph nodes, adjacent tissues. Study findings and constraints: That most tumor T cells come from lymph nodes remained unproven. Tumor TCR diversity was below lymph nodes but above nontumor tissue.

The lymph nodes were axillary draining lymph nodes from breast cancer patients. TCRdb analysed the multiplex PCR reads with MiXCR anew, one entry per CDR3 protein. The data contain approximately 180,000 distinct CDR3 sequences, around a third of them singletons. About this clonotype: Its antigen remains unknown. A much larger clonotype is one base distant, so this may be a read error.

Sequenced: axillary lymph node tissue. This receptor was taken from a female donor with breast cancer. Some clones in this sample may be carry-over from other donors' samples.

CDR3 DNA: TGTGCCAGCAGCCCCGGGAACACCGAGGAGCTGTTTTTT. Protein product: CASSPGNTEELFF. The chain uses TRBV6-2 or TRBV6-3 and TRBJ2-2, with D possibly TRBD2 on 5 matching bases. CDR1 MNHEY and CDR2 SVGEGT come from the germline V gene. This CDR3 is 13 amino acids long.